This T cell receptor (beta chain) originates from a study of OX40 agonist ivuxolimab in advanced cancers. About the research overall: Three patients, one with hepatocellular carcinoma and two with cutaneous melanoma, responded partially.

Trimming pared 5 bases from V and 7 bases from J, leaving 9 bases between. Germline values: CDR1 SGHTA, CDR2 FQGTGA. The CDR3 is made up of 11 amino acids. In the case of this clone: Its antigen is undetermined.

Autoimmune disease history or systemic immunosuppression disqualified patients. The study sampled blood at baseline, cycle 4 day 1, and cycle 7 day 1. The table came from immunoSEQ multiplex PCR; TCRdb's copy has only in-frame clones and leaves some out. The sample comprises under 95,000 clones, about 90% of which are singletons, and around 8.7% rests with the top ten. Study-wide points: Partial responders treated at 0.1-3.0 mg/kg exhibited clonal expansion among the lowest measured.

The sample here was CD4+ or CD8+ T cells sorted from blood, taken in a trial of the OX40 agonist ivuxolimab. The clonotype comes from an adult with an advanced solid tumor such as melanoma, head and neck, liver or kidney cancer. The chain recombines TRBV7-3 with TRBJ2-7; no clear D gene. CDR3 sequence (DNA): TGTGCCAGCAGCCTCGGTCGGGAGCAGTACTTC. Translation: CASSLGREQYF.